A single sample is the source of the 20 T cell receptor beta chains below, sequenced in a study of PD-1 blockade in classical Hodgkin lymphoma. Assay: immunoSEQ multiplex PCR; the TCRdb copy retains only in-frame clones and omits some. The sample gives under 35,000 clones, roughly 90% of which show up once; about 0.37% is in the top ten. The time point here: newly diagnosed, previously untreated cHL patient sample. Magnetic negative selection purified CD4+ T cells from thawed PBMCs. Material for sequencing was CD4+ T cells from blood. These receptors all stem from a human donor with classical Hodgkin lymphoma.

The chain employs TRBV7-9 and TRBJ2-3; 9 positions match TRBD1. Germline trimming cut 4 bases from V and 3 bases from J; bases unmatched to any gene: 11. The CDR3 totals 17 residues. The germline V gene encodes CDR1 SEHNR and CDR2 FQNEAQ (reference sequence). DNA of the CDR3: TGTGCCAGCAGCTCTGACAGGGGGGTGCACATTACAGATACGCAGTATTTT. Translated: CASSSDRGVHITDTQYF.

This clone was picked up one time. The CDR3 loop reads CASSPGNTDTQYF. The CDR3, as DNA: TGTGCCAGCTCCCCAGGGAACACAGATACGCAGTATTTT. The gene calls are TRBV28 and TRBJ2-3; a weak D match, TRBD1 (5 bases). This CDR3 contains 13 residues. Per germline, CDR1 MDHEN and CDR2 SYDVKM. Trimming took off 8 bases at V and 2 bases at J, with 11 bases between the two ends. Based on the CDR3 plus reference TRBV28 and TRBJ2-3, the full variable domain is DVKVTQSSRYLVKRTGEKVFLECVQDMDHENMFWYRQDPGLGLRLIYFSYDVKMKEKGDIPEGYSVSREKKERFSLILESASTNQTSMYLCASSPGNTDTQYFGPGTRLTVL.

The chain is built from TRBV11-1 and TRBJ2-7; TRBD2 is a possible D gene (6 bases). V lost 7 bases and J lost 3, with 10 bases in between. CDR3 length equals 12 residues. Germline V gene data show CDR1 as SGHAT and CDR2 as FQDESV (reference sequence). CDR3 sequence: CASNGEDYEQYF. The CDR3 DNA reads as TGTGCCAGCAACGGGGAGGACTACGAGCAGTACTTC.

The chain combines TRBV5-1 with TRBJ2-5; the match to TRBD1 covers 8 bases. From germline, CDR1 is SGHRS and CDR2 YFSETQ. The CDR3 spans 15 residues. The junction had 7 bases not matched to a gene; V was cut back by 4 bases and J by 2 bases. The CDR3 bases are TGCGCCAGCAGCCCAGGACAGGGCCCTCAAGAGACCCAGTACTTC. It translates to CASSPGQGPQETQYF.

The chain carries TRBV7-8 and TRBJ1-5, with 8 bases that match TRBD1. The germline gives CDR1 SGHVS, CDR2 FQNEAQ. This CDR3 has 14 residues. Trimming took 4 bases from V and 5 from J; bases not matched to a gene: 4. The CDR3 loop reads CASSWTGIDQPQHF. CDR3 nucleotide sequence: TGTGCCAGCAGCTGGACAGGGATTGATCAGCCCCAGCATTTT.

The rearrangement uses TRBV7-9 and TRBJ2-3; 13 bases match TRBD2. Germline V gives CDR1 SEHNR, CDR2 FQNEAQ (reference sequence). J lost 4 bases, V lost 5 bases, and 6 bases had no gene match. This CDR3 has 16 amino acids. Here the CDR3 reads CASSLTSGRYPDTQYF. The CDR3 DNA reads TGTGCCAGCAGCCTGACTAGCGGGAGGTACCCAGATACGCAGTATTTT. Together with reference TRBV7-9 and TRBJ2-3, the CDR3 gives the full variable domain: DTGVSQNPRHKITKRGQNVTFRCDPISEHNRLYWYRQTLGQGPEFLTYFQNEAQLEKSRLLSDRFSAERPKGSFSTLEIQRTEQGDSAMYLCASSLTSGRYPDTQYFGPGTRLTVL.

This clone is a singleton in its sample. This sequence joins TRBV27 and TRBJ2-5; a possible D gene is TRBD2 (6 bases). This CDR3 has 11 residues. With 3 bases removed from V and 9 bases from J, the gap between germline ends came to 8 bases. Germline V gene sequence: CDR1 MNHEY, CDR2 SMNVEV (reference sequence). CDR3 amino acids: CASSFGGAQYF. In DNA, the CDR3 is TGTGCCAGCAGTTTCGGCGGGGCCCAGTACTTC.

V is TRBV5-6 and J is TRBJ1-6; D remains unclear. Germline V lookup: CDR1 SGHDT, CDR2 YYEEEE. This CDR3 region has 12 residues. V dropped 3 bases and J dropped 12 bases, with 10 bases sitting between them. CDR3 protein: CASSWTLGPLHF. Here the CDR3 DNA reads TGTGCCAGCAGCTGGACCCTCGGACCCCTCCACTTT.

In this sample, this clone turned up once. The chain has TRBV7-2 and TRBJ2-7; possible D gene TRBD2, 6 bases. The CDR3 totals 14 residues. CDR1 and CDR2 from the germline V gene are SGHTA and FQGNSA. Between the trimmed V and J ends, which lost 2 bases and 6 bases, there was a span of 14 bases. CDR3 sequence reads: CASSLLGRDSEQYF. The CDR3 coding sequence is TGTGCCAGCAGCTTACTCGGCAGGGACTCCGAGCAGTACTTC. Variable domain in full (rest from reference TRBV7-2 and TRBJ2-7): GAGVSQSPSNKVTEKGKDVELRCDPISGHTALYWYRQSLGQGLEFLIYFQGNSAPDKSGLPSDRFSAERTGGSVSTLTIQRTQQEDSAVYLCASSLLGRDSEQYFGPGTRLTVT.

The CDR3 bases are TGTGCCAGCTCACAGCAAGGGGGTAGGACGGTTGAAGCTTTCTTT. Translated: CASSQQGGRTVEAFF. The chain combines TRBV18 with TRBJ1-1; a possible D gene is TRBD1 (6 bases). The V and J ends lost 4 bases and 7 bases respectively, with 19 bases between them. The germline V gene encodes CDR1 KGHSH and CDR2 LQKENI. The CDR3 is made up of 15 amino acids.

The chain couples TRBV2 to TRBJ2-3; 8 bases match TRBD1. The CDR3 loop spans 14 amino acids. Losses at the gene ends were 8 bases for V and 1 base for J; bases not matched to a gene: 5. Germline lookup yields CDR1 SNHLY and CDR2 FYNNEI. CDR3 nucleotides: TGTGCCAGCGGTGCGGGACAGGGCACAGATACGCAGTATTTT. Amino acid sequence: CASGAGQGTDTQYF.

The chain has TRBV7-2 and TRBJ2-7; 8 bases line up with TRBD2. Germline V gene sequence: CDR1 SGHTA, CDR2 FQGNSA. The length of the CDR3 is 11 residues. V lost 3 bases and J lost 9; bases outside the gene matches: 1. The DNA for the CDR3 is TGTGCCAGCAGCTTTAGCGGGGTGCAGTACTTC. Translation: CASSFSGVQYF.

The chain combines TRBV5-1 with TRBJ2-3, with TRBD1 matching over 7 bases. Looked up from germline, CDR1 is SGHRS and CDR2 is YFSETQ. The CDR3 has 15 residues. V shed 2 bases, J shed 1 base, and the junction held 4 bases outside the gene matches. CDR3 bases: TGCGCCAGCAGCTTTGCTACAGGGGGCACAGATACGCAGTATTTT. Translation gives CASSFATGGTDTQYF.

The chain is built from TRBV21-1 and TRBJ2-7; the listed D gene, TRBD2, was not tested against the DNA. TRBV21-1 is an annotated pseudogene. This CDR3 is built from 16 residues. The CDR3 protein is CASSKERDTLSYEQYF. CDR3 nucleotide sequence: TGTGCCAGCAGCAAAGAGCGGGACACCTTATCCTACGAGCAGTACTTC.

The gene calls are TRBV18 and TRBJ2-7; 8 bases match TRBD2. The J segment lost 2 bases and the V segment lost 6 bases, leaving 6 bases of the junction unmatched. The CDR3 length is 14 residues. In germline, CDR1 is KGHSH, CDR2 LQKENI. The DNA of the CDR3 is TGTGCCAGCTCCTCCGCGGGGGGAACCTACGAGCAGTACTTC. Translation gives CASSSAGGTYEQYF.

This chain connects TRBV27 to TRBJ2-2; 9 bases fit TRBD1. Trimming removed 7 bases from V and 6 bases from J; junction bases left unmatched: 6. The germline V gene has CDR1 MNHEY and CDR2 SMNVEV (reference sequence). The CDR3 totals 14 residues. The CDR3 DNA reads TGTGCCAGCAAACGACAGGGGGTTTCCGGGGAGCTGTTTTTT. As protein: CASKRQGVSGELFF.

The chain employs TRBV7-9 and TRBJ2-7, with TRBD1 identical over 8 bases. Germline CDR1 SEHNR, CDR2 FQNEAQ (reference sequence). CDR3 size: 15 residues. V shed 0 bases, J shed 6 bases, and the junction held 7 bases outside the gene matches. The CDR3 sequence: CASSLAGRGHLEQYF. The DNA of the CDR3 is TGTGCCAGCAGCTTAGCAGGCAGGGGGCATCTCGAGCAGTACTTC.

The J gene is TRBJ2-3, the V gene TRBV12-2; the listed D gene, TRBD2, was not tested against the DNA. TRBV12-2 is an annotated pseudogene. The CDR3 is made up of 16 amino acids. CDR3 loop: CASPKGRETNTDTQYF. For the CDR3, the DNA is TGTGCAAGTCCAAAAGGTCGGGAGACTAACACAGATACGCAGTATTTT.

The chain has TRBV28 and TRBJ2-7; no clear D gene. CDR3 length: 12 amino acids. Germline CDR1 and CDR2: MDHEN and SYDVKM. The V end was cut by 3 bases, the J end by 2 bases, with 5 bases between. The CDR3 loop is CASSLIAYEQYF. For the CDR3, the DNA is TGTGCCAGCAGTTTGATAGCCTACGAGCAGTACTTC.

This chain uses TRBV4-3 with TRBJ1-4, with TRBD1 matching 9 bases. The germline V gene has CDR1 LGHNA and CDR2 YSLEER. The CDR3 totals 16 residues. With V trimmed by 1 base and J by 6 bases, 6 bases remained unmatched. CDR3 sequence (DNA): TGCGCCAGCAGCCAAGGATCGACAGGGGGTGATGAAAAACTGTTTTTT. This sequence encodes CASSQGSTGGDEKLFF.